This paragraph reports one TCR beta chain. Its antigen is as yet unknown. These data originate in a study of cytomegalovirus exposure and HLA in healthy donors. Study in general: Early released data comprised about 90 million unique TCRs from HLA-typed donors. Most genotyped donors, around 86% of some 400, had Caucasian-associated genetic ancestry. The study's findings and limits: Later analysis revealed greater clonal expansion in HLA-associated TCR beta chains than in equally common others. A later analysis reportedly identified an Asian-associated ancestry cluster as carrying fewer N-insertions than the roughly 700-donor mean.

PCR used 60 Vbeta primers and 13 Jbeta primers. The repertoire was sequenced with immunoSEQ multiplex PCR; TCRdb's copy has only in-frame clones and lacks some. The repertoire holds 150,000 to 200,000 clones, around 76% seen once, with about 2% in the top ten. This CDR3 is built from 14 residues. Trimming took 1 base from V and 7 from J; bases not matched to a gene: 6. Germline loops: CDR1 SEHNR, CDR2 FQNEAQ (reference sequence). The receptor comes from a female donor in good health and CMV-seronegative. Sequenced material: PBMCs. The rearrangement links TRBV7-9 to TRBJ2-5; TRBD2 aligns across 7 bases. CDR3 sequence (DNA): TGTGCCAGCAGCTTAGAGCGGGGAAGGCTGACCCAGTACTTC. The encoded protein is CASSLERGRLTQYF.